Below, one TCR beta chain is given with its context. Antigen specificity is unknown. This entry comes from a study of immune evolution from preneoplasia to lung adenocarcinoma. About the research overall: HLA loss of heterozygosity: around 6.5% AIS, about 15% MIA, approximately 31% ADC, none AAH. Findings of the study overall: Compared with EGFR-mutant or double wild-type lesions, KRAS-mutant nodules were more clonal. Later-stage lesions appeared to have more T cells, more diversity, less clonality. Top clone share appeared to fall from AAH through AIS, MIA, adenocarcinoma.

Germline V gene data show CDR1 as KGHSH and CDR2 as LQKENI. Trimming pared 3 bases from V and 7 bases from J, leaving 13 bases between. The CDR3 contains 14 residues. Generated by immunoSEQ multiplex PCR, the TCRdb table keeps only in-frame clones and is missing some. Found here are 9,000 to 13,000 clones, less than 85% of them singletons; the top ten hold 1.7%. The chain couples TRBV18 to TRBJ2-1; D not certain. The receptor was isolated from a person aged 65-85 years with lung adenocarcinoma. Material for sequencing was FFPE minimally invasive lung adenocarcinoma tissue. CDR3 protein: CASSPRAVLNEQFF. The CDR3 DNA is TGTGCCAGCTCACCTCGTGCTGTTCTGAATGAGCAGTTCTTC.